The 32 T cell receptor beta chains below all came from one sample that was sequenced in a study of T cell responses to AZD1222 COVID-19 vaccine. Measured with immunoSEQ multiplex PCR; TCRdb has only the in-frame clones, and not every one. The sample has about 120,000 clones, roughly 89% seen once. This sample comprised peripheral blood, obtained on day 0 of AZD1222 vaccination. The receptor source for this set is an adult in good health.

This clone has a single count. The chain links TRBV28 to TRBJ1-3; D is ambiguous. CDR3 size: 16 residues. The germline V gene encodes CDR1 MDHEN and CDR2 SYDVKM. Between the trimmed V and J ends, which lost 6 bases and 0 bases, there was a span of 15 bases. In DNA form, the CDR3 reads TGTGCCAGCAGCCCCCCCTCGTCCCACTCTGGAAACACCATATATTTT. Translated, it gives CASSPPSSHSGNTIYF.

CDR3 protein: CASVLRGVRSPLHF. DNA for the CDR3: TGTGCCAGCGTTCTCAGGGGGGTAAGATCACCCCTCCACTTT. This rearrangement joins TRBV28 to TRBJ1-6; 7 positions match TRBD1. CDR1 is MDHEN, CDR2 SYDVKM, per germline. There are 14 residues in the CDR3. Unmatched junction bases numbered 11, after V lost 8 bases and J lost 10 bases.

The rearrangement links TRBV29-1 to TRBJ1-3; 7 positions match TRBD1. CDR1 and CDR2 from the germline V gene are SQVTM and ANQGSEA. This CDR3 contains 14 residues. J gave up 2 bases and V 4 bases, and 5 bases lay outside the gene matches. In nucleotides, the CDR3 is TGCAGCGTTGGAGGGGGCCCTACTGGAAACACCATATATTTT. Translation: CSVGGGPTGNTIYF. Full variable domain (outside the CDR3, taken from reference TRBV29-1 and TRBJ1-3): SAVISQKPSRDICQRGTSLTIQCQVDSQVTMMFWYRQQPGQSLTLIATANQGSEATYESGFVIDKFPISRPNLTFSTLTVSNMSPEDSSIYLCSVGGGPTGNTIYFGEGSWLTVV.

This chain connects TRBV7-9 to TRBJ1-5; 7 bases line up with TRBD1. The CDR3 spans 16 residues. J was trimmed by 6 bases and V by 1 base; bases with no gene match: 9. Germline loops: CDR1 SEHNR, CDR2 FQNEAQ (reference sequence). The CDR3 nucleotides read TGTGCCAGCAGCTTAGGGGGGACCCAGGGGGGTCAGCCCCAGCATTTT. It yields the protein CASSLGGTQGGQPQHF.

V and J are TRBV9 and TRBJ1-1, with unresolved D. Germline V CDR1 and CDR2: SGDLS, YYNGEE. This CDR3 has 16 amino acids. V was trimmed by 2 bases and J by 1 base, leaving 15 bases between them. In DNA, the CDR3 is TGTGCCAGCAGCGTCCATATGGACGGCCCGAACACTGAAGCTTTCTTT. Encoded protein: CASSVHMDGPNTEAFF.

The chain couples TRBV29-1 to TRBJ1-4; D uncertain. V lost 4 bases to trimming and J lost 5 bases, with 11 bases between them. The CDR3 consists of 13 residues. Per germline, CDR1 SQVTM and CDR2 ANQGSEA. CDR3 DNA: TGCAGCGTTGTCGAGGCCTCAAATGAAAAACTGTTTTTT. Translated: CSVVEASNEKLFF.

On this clone: A read error may produce the germline difference seen at one junction end. This chain uses TRBV30 with TRBJ2-7; TRBD1 matches at 7 bases. This CDR3 is built from 13 residues. The V gene's germline CDR1 is GTSNPN and CDR2 SVGIG (reference sequence). The CDR3 bases are TGTGCCTGCAGTGAGACAGGGTTCGTCGAGCAGTACTTC. Its protein product is CACSETGFVEQYF.

The rearrangement joins TRBV9 to TRBJ1-6; D remains unclear. Germline V gives CDR1 SGDLS, CDR2 YYNGEE. Trimming stripped 3 bases from V and 10 bases from J, with 17 bases between. The CDR3 loop spans 15 amino acids. The CDR3 spells CASSAGVGAGSPLHF. As DNA, the CDR3 is TGTGCCAGCAGCGCCGGGGTGGGCGCGGGGTCACCCCTCCACTTT.

This chain connects TRBV29-1 to TRBJ2-7, with unresolved D. The CDR3 sequence is 13 residues long. Germline CDR1 reads SQVTM; CDR2 reads ANQGSEA. V lost 4 bases to trimming and J lost 5 bases, with 15 bases between them. The CDR3 is CSVVETNADEQYF. For the CDR3, the DNA is TGCAGCGTTGTTGAGACAAACGCCGACGAGCAGTACTTC.

The chain couples TRBV19 to TRBJ2-4, with D maybe TRBD2 (7 bases). V was cut by 7 bases and J by 1 base, with 14 bases left in between. The CDR3 consists of 15 residues. Germline CDR1 reads LNHDA; CDR2 reads SQIVND (reference sequence). The DNA for the CDR3 is TGTGCCAGTACGCCCGGGGGGCTCGCCAAAAACATTCAGTACTTC. This sequence encodes CASTPGGLAKNIQYF. The complete variable domain, with remaining parts taken from reference TRBV19 and TRBJ2-4, reads DGGITQSPKYLFRKEGQNVTLSCEQNLNHDAMYWYRQDPGQGLRLIYYSQIVNDFQKGDIAEGYSVSREKKESFPLTVTSAQKNPTAFYLCASTPGGLAKNIQYFGAGTRLSVL.

The rearrangement joins TRBV19 to TRBJ2-3, with unresolved D. CDR1 LNHDA and CDR2 SQIVND come from the germline V gene (reference sequence). CDR3 size: 14 residues. V shed 3 bases and J shed 0 bases, with 7 bases lying between them. Here the CDR3 DNA reads TGTGCCAGTAGTATGGTGCAGAGCACAGATACGCAGTATTTT. Translated: CASSMVQSTDTQYF.

The chain joins TRBV5-1 to TRBJ1-2; TRBD1 agrees at 11 bases. The CDR3 length is 14 residues. Per the germline V gene, CDR1 is SGHRS and CDR2 is YFSETQ. J gave up 4 bases and V 3 bases, and 2 bases lay outside the gene matches. The CDR3 nucleotides are TGCGCCAGCAGCTCCGGGACAGGGGGCTATGGCTACACCTTC. This gives the protein CASSSGTGGYGYTF.

This clone was detected a few times. The rearrangement uses TRBV7-9 and TRBJ1-6, with 7 bases identical to TRBD1. The CDR3 covers 14 residues. Germline CDR1 reads SEHNR; CDR2 reads FQNEAQ (reference sequence). V was clipped by 1 base and J by 11 bases; unmatched bases: 5. The CDR3 region has the DNA TGTGCCAGCAGCTTAGATTCGGGACAGCCACCCCTCCACTTT. Translating it yields CASSLDSGQPPLHF.

The chain employs TRBV3-1 (or the pseudogene TRBV3-2) and TRBJ2-5; D call uncertain. Germline V gene sequence: CDR1 LGHDT, CDR2 YNNKEL (reference sequence). This CDR3 contains 13 residues. Trimming pared 2 bases from V and 4 bases from J, leaving 8 bases between. DNA for the CDR3: TGTGCCAGCAGCCAAATCCCGCTAGAGACCCAGTACTTC. It yields the protein CASSQIPLETQYF.

The chain couples TRBV27 to TRBJ2-3; the D gene is possibly TRBD1 (5 bases). The length of the CDR3 is 14 residues. CDR1 MNHEY and CDR2 SMNVEV come from the germline V gene (reference sequence). Between the trimmed V and J ends, which lost 6 bases and 0 bases, there was a span of 10 bases. The CDR3 DNA reads TGTGCCAGCAGCTACAGGTCAAGCACAGATACGCAGTATTTT. Amino acids: CASSYRSSTDTQYF.

This clone was seen more than once but under ten times. The V call is TRBV2, the J call TRBJ1-1; D unresolved. The V and J ends lost 8 bases and 3 bases respectively, with 10 bases between them. Germline loops: CDR1 SNHLY, CDR2 FYNNEI. This CDR3 comprises 12 residues. As DNA, the CDR3 is TGTGCCAGCTCTTGGGGTTACACTGAAGCTTTCTTT. Protein product: CASSWGYTEAFF.

V usage is TRBV2 and J usage is TRBJ1-5; no clear D. Trimming shortened V by 3 bases and J by 3 bases, and 15 bases separated the two germline ends. The CDR3 has 16 amino acids. The germline V gene encodes CDR1 SNHLY and CDR2 FYNNEI. The CDR3 here is CASSDQSGRFNQPQHF. In DNA, the CDR3 is TGTGCCAGCAGTGACCAGTCCGGACGGTTCAATCAGCCCCAGCATTTT.

This chain connects TRBV12-5 to TRBJ1-5, with 7 bases that match TRBD1. Germline V CDR1 and CDR2: LGHNT, FRNRAP. After removal of 0 bases from V and 3 bases from J, the junction contained 8 bases not matched to a gene. CDR3 size: 17 residues. The CDR3 is CASGLVLGQALNQPQHF. The CDR3 nucleotides read TGTGCTAGTGGTTTGGTACTAGGACAGGCCCTCAATCAGCCCCAGCATTTT.

V usage is TRBV9 and J usage is TRBJ2-1; D is perhaps TRBD1 (6 bases). The CDR3 loop spans 19 amino acids. The germline V gene has CDR1 SGDLS and CDR2 YYNGEE. Trimming left V 0 bases short and J 4 bases short, with 23 bases between. CDR3 amino acids: CASSVASSSGTSFYNEQFF. CDR3 in DNA: TGTGCCAGCAGCGTAGCTTCAAGTTCAGGGACATCATTTTACAATGAGCAGTTCTTC.

This rearrangement joins TRBV7-8 to TRBJ2-7; D is unclear. Germline CDR1 reads SGHVS; CDR2 reads FQNEAQ. The CDR3 sequence is 12 residues long. V was clipped by 1 base and J by 2 bases, with 3 bases between them. Written as DNA, the CDR3 is TGTGCCAGCAGCTTAGACCCCTACGAGCAGTACTTC. Amino acids: CASSLDPYEQYF.

The chain has TRBV30 and TRBJ2-3; D is undetermined. The CDR3 contains 15 residues. Germline V gene data show CDR1 as GTSNPN and CDR2 as SVGIG (reference sequence). The V and J ends lost 2 bases and 4 bases respectively, with 16 bases between them. CDR3: CAWSRSGGFADTQYF. The CDR3 DNA follows: TGTGCCTGGAGTCGGTCCGGTGGCTTTGCAGATACGCAGTATTTT.

This sequence joins TRBV30 and TRBJ2-6; tentatively, D is TRBD1 or TRBD2 (5 bases each). The germline gives CDR1 GTSNPN, CDR2 SVGIG (reference sequence). CDR3 length equals 20 residues. The V end was cut by 0 bases, the J end by 2 bases, with 23 bases between. CDR3 residues: CAWSVQFGSIGTAGANVLTF. Written as DNA, the CDR3 is TGTGCCTGGAGTGTTCAGTTCGGGTCTATAGGGACGGCTGGGGCCAACGTCCTGACTTTC.

The V gene is TRBV30, the J gene TRBJ2-7, with D perhaps matching TRBD1 (6 bases). The germline V gene encodes CDR1 GTSNPN and CDR2 SVGIG (reference sequence). The CDR3 loop spans 11 amino acids. V lost 5 bases, J lost 3 bases, and 8 bases lay in between. As DNA, the CDR3 is TGTGCCTGGCAACAGGGCTACGAGCAGTACTTC. Encoded protein: CAWQQGYEQYF.

A single count supports this clone. The sample holds other DNA sequences that translate to the same CDR3. The gene calls are TRBV5-1 and TRBJ1-2; no reliable D call. V was trimmed by 4 bases and J by 0 bases, leaving 7 bases between them. The CDR3 extends over 13 amino acids. Germline-derived CDR1 and CDR2 are SGHRS and YFSETQ. In nucleotides, the CDR3 is TGCGCCAGCAGCCTTGACCCTAACTATGGCTACACCTTC. Translation gives CASSLDPNYGYTF.

This chain connects TRBV24-1 to TRBJ1-5, with D possibly matching TRBD1 (5 bases). The CDR3 contains 14 residues. Germline V lookup: CDR1 KGHDR, CDR2 SFDVKD. Trimming removed 3 bases from V and 5 bases from J, with 10 bases in between. The chain's CDR3 is CATSDERDHQPQHF. CDR3 nucleotide sequence: TGTGCCACCAGTGATGAAAGGGACCATCAGCCCCAGCATTTT.

V gene TRBV7-3 combines with J gene TRBJ2-3; 8 nucleotides agree with TRBD2. This CDR3 comprises 15 residues. Losses at the gene ends were 2 bases for V and 5 bases for J; bases not matched to a gene: 6. The germline gives CDR1 SGHTA, CDR2 FQGTGA. CDR3 bases: TGTGCCAGCAGCTTACAGAGCGGGAGTGTAGATACGCAGTATTTT. It codes for CASSLQSGSVDTQYF. The full variable domain, in which reference TRBV7-3 and TRBJ2-3 provide the parts outside the CDR3, is GAGVSQTPSNKVTEKGKYVELRCDPISGHTALYWYRQSLGQGPEFLIYFQGTGAADDSGLPNDRFFAVRPEGSVSTLKIQRTERGDSAVYLCASSLQSGSVDTQYFGPGTRLTVL.

The chain couples TRBV27 to TRBJ2-1; D is possibly TRBD1 or TRBD2 (5 bases each). V was pared by 3 bases and J by 5 bases, with 14 bases between. Germline CDR1 and CDR2: MNHEY and SMNVEV (reference sequence). This CDR3 is built from 15 residues. CDR3 DNA sequence: TGTGCCAGCAGTTTCGGTTCTTCGGGGCACAATGAGCAGTTCTTC. This translates into CASSFGSSGHNEQFF.

This clone was detected only once. This sequence joins TRBV6-5 and TRBJ1-6; 7 positions agree with TRBD1. The CDR3 has 13 amino acids. Germline CDR1 is MNHEY and CDR2 is SVGAGI. Germline trimming cut 5 bases from V and 8 bases from J; bases unmatched to any gene: 3. CDR3 in DNA: TGTGCCAGCAGTCTAACAGGGGATTCACCCCTCCACTTT. It translates to CASSLTGDSPLHF.

The V call is TRBV7-2, the J call TRBJ1-4, with 7 bases lining up with TRBD1. The V gene end was trimmed by 1 base and the J gene end by 7 bases; junction bases not matched to a gene: 6. The length of the CDR3 is 15 residues. Germline CDR1 is SGHTA and CDR2 is FQGNSA. The CDR3 region has the DNA TGTGCCAGCAGCTTAGTCGCGACAGGGTTTGAAAAACTGTTTTTT. It specifies CASSLVATGFEKLFF.

This chain links TRBV19 with TRBJ1-5; no definite D call. The V end was cut by 3 bases, the J end by 2 bases, with 8 bases between. CDR1 is LNHDA and CDR2 is SQIVND in the germline V gene (reference sequence). The CDR3 runs 14 residues. The CDR3 DNA follows: TGTGCCAGTAGTATTGCGATGGGCAATCAGCCCCAGCATTTT. This encodes CASSIAMGNQPQHF.

This sequence joins TRBV5-1 and TRBJ2-3; possibly TRBD1 for D (5 bases). V was pared by 0 bases and J by 5 bases, with 13 bases between. Germline CDR1 is SGHRS and CDR2 is YFSETQ. The CDR3 sequence is 15 residues long. CDR3 in DNA: TGCGCCAGCAGCTTGGGATCCGGTACAGGAGATACGCAGTATTTT. As protein: CASSLGSGTGDTQYF.

The chain recombines TRBV18 with TRBJ2-7, with D uncertain. CDR3 length: 14 residues. The V gene lost 2 bases and the J gene lost 2 bases, with 10 bases spanning the gap. Germline CDR1 reads KGHSH; CDR2 reads LQKENI. Written as DNA, the CDR3 is TGTGCCAGCTCACCAAACGCACCAGCCTACGAGCAGTACTTC. Translation: CASSPNAPAYEQYF. The full variable domain, its missing parts supplied by reference TRBV18 and TRBJ2-7, is NAGVMQNPRHLVRRRGQEARLRCSPMKGHSHVYWYRQLPEEGLKFMVYLQKENIIDESGMPKERFSAEFPKEGPSILRIQQVVRGDSAAYFCASSPNAPAYEQYFGPGTRLTVT.